These T cell receptor beta chains were read from a single sample in a study of blood T cells in healthy people across ages. TCRdb reprocessed the 5' RACE reads with MiXCR, giving one entry per CDR3 protein. Of 600,000 or so distinct CDR3 sequences in the sample, around half were seen once. Sequenced material: blood. The receptors come from a man older than 75 in good health. The CDR3 runs from the conserved cysteine through the conserved F or W. D genes are given only for firm matches. Clone size appears in some rows only: once, few, many, or a class for an expanded clone.

>TRBV5-1|few|TRBJ2-1|TRBD1
TGCGCCAGCAGCTCGCACAGGGGCAGGGTGCAGTTCTTC
CASSSHRGRVQFF
>TRBV28|.|TRBJ1-5|.
TGTGCCGCCCGTCGCGGCAGCATATTCACCACAAATCAGCCCCAGCATTTT
CAARRGSIFTTNQPQHF
>TRBV24-1|.|TRBJ2-3|.
TGTGCCACCAGTGATTCCCAGGGAAGTCGGGGCACAGATACGCAGTATTTT
CATSDSQGSRGTDTQYF
>TRBV12-3/TRBV12-4|.|TRBJ1-1|.
TGTGCCAGCAGTACAGCGAGAGAAGCTTTCTTT
CASSTAREAFF
>TRBV7-2|.|TRBJ2-3|.
TGTGCCAGCAGCCCCAACAGAGGAGGGGCAGATACGCAGTATTTT
CASSPNRGGADTQYF
>TRBV10-3|.|TRBJ2-1|TRBD2
TGTGCCATCAGTTCTAGCGGAGACAACAATGAGCAGTTCTTC
CAISSSGDNNEQFF
>TRBV5-1|.|TRBJ2-5|.
TGCGCCAGCAGCTTGGGGCCTCCTAGCCATGAGCAGTACTTC
CASSLGPPSHEQYF
>TRBV5-1|.|TRBJ2-1|.
TGCGCCAGCAGCCTGGGGCAGGGGCGGAGTGAGCAGTTCTTC
CASSLGQGRSEQFF
>TRBV28|.|TRBJ2-1|TRBD2
TGTGCCAGCAACACAGCGGGAGTTCCCAGCAATGAGCAGTTCTTC
CASNTAGVPSNEQFF
>TRBV7-9|.|TRBJ2-5|.
TGTGCCAGCAGCGACAGGACAGCCCAAGGGACCCAGTACTTC
CASSDRTAQGTQYF
>TRBV6-5|many|TRBJ2-3|TRBD2
TGTGCCAGCAGCCGTAGCGGGAGGGGCACAGATACGCAGTATTTT
CASSRSGRGTDTQYF
>TRBV6-1|few|TRBJ2-1|TRBD2
TGTGCCAGCAGTGAAGCCGCTAGCGGGGTGGGTGAGCAGTTCTTC
CASSEAASGVGEQFF
>TRBV3-1|few|TRBJ2-1|TRBD2
TGTGCCAGCAGCCGCCCGGGACTAGCGGGGGGTGGAAATGAGCAGTTCTTC
CASSRPGLAGGGNEQFF
>TRBV24-1|.|TRBJ2-3|.
TGTGCCACCAGTGACCCCAGGGCGGGCGCGGATGATACGCAGTATTTT
CATSDPRAGADDTQYF
>TRBV7-9|few|TRBJ2-3|.
TGTGCCAGCAGCTTAACCCTAGCAGATACGCAGTATTTT
CASSLTLADTQYF
>TRBV29-1|.|TRBJ2-1|.
TGCAGCGGACGGGGCCTGTCGGATGAGCAGTTCTTC
CSGRGLSDEQFF
>TRBV30|.|TRBJ2-3|.
TGTGCCTGGAGTGGGGCGACTCAAGATACGCAGTATTTT
CAWSGATQDTQYF
>TRBV5-1|few|TRBJ2-3|.
TGCGCCAGCAGCTTCCCAGCAGGAGGTGTTAGAGTGGATACGCAGTATTTT
CASSFPAGGVRVDTQYF
>TRBV5-1|few|TRBJ2-7|.
TGCGCCAGCAGCCAGAGCGGTTCCTACGAGCAGTACTTC
CASSQSGSYEQYF
>TRBV6-6|many|TRBJ2-7|.
TGTGCCAGCAGTTACTCGGAGAGGGTCCCCTCCTACGAGCAGTACTTC
CASSYSERVPSYEQYF
>TRBV9|few|TRBJ2-2|.
TGTGCCAGCAGCGTAGCTGGCAACACCGGGGAGCTGTTTTTT
CASSVAGNTGELFF
>TRBV5-1|.|TRBJ2-3|.
TGCGCCAGCAGCTTGCCTGGTATGGGGTTTGGGGATACGCAGTATTTT
CASSLPGMGFGDTQYF
>TRBV7-2|.|TRBJ2-3|.
TGTGCCAGCAGCTCCGGGACTACGCAGTATTTT
CASSSGTTQYF
>TRBV27|few|TRBJ2-3|.
TGTGCCAGCACCCCAGGGCGGGCCACAGATACGCAGTATTTT
CASTPGRATDTQYF
>TRBV7-2|.|TRBJ2-7|.
TGTGCCAGCAGCCTCACTTGGCGGAACTACGAGCAGTACTTC
CASSLTWRNYEQYF
>TRBV7-3|.|TRBJ2-3|.
TGTGCCAGCAGCTTAGGGGATAGGGGTGCCACAGATACGCAGTATTTT
CASSLGDRGATDTQYF
>TRBV18|few|TRBJ2-7|TRBD1
TGTGCCAGCTCACCTGTACAGGGGAGTTCCTCCGAGCAGTACTTC
CASSPVQGSSSEQYF
>TRBV20-1|.|TRBJ2-6|.
TGCAGTGCTAATCTTAAGGGGCCCCCCCTCTCTGGGGCCAACGTCCCGACTTTC
CSANLKGPPLSGANVPTF
>TRBV7-9|.|TRBJ1-1|.
TGTGCCAGCAGCTTACAGAACACTGAAGCTTTCTTT
CASSLQNTEAFF
>TRBV28|.|TRBJ2-3|.
TGTGCCAGCAGTTTTGGGGGGACAGACGACACAGATACGCAGTATTTT
CASSFGGTDDTDTQYF
>TRBV29-1|.|TRBJ2-7|TRBD2
TGCAGCGTCGAGACTAGCGGATACGAGCAGTACTTC
CSVETSGYEQYF
>TRBV4-3|.|TRBJ1-5|.
TGCGCCAGCAGCCAAACGTTTAGGACGGAGGGGTATCAGCCCCAGCATTTT
CASSQTFRTEGYQPQHF
>TRBV11-2|once|TRBJ2-7|TRBD2
TGTGCCAGCAGGTATAGCGGGAGTACCTACGAGCAGTACTTC
CASRYSGSTYEQYF
>TRBV11-2|.|TRBJ2-7|TRBD1
TGTGCCAGCAGCCCAGCACCCTCCCCAGGGGGCTTCGAGCAGTACTTC
CASSPAPSPGGFEQYF
>TRBV20-1|.|TRBJ1-5|TRBD1
TGCAGTGCTAGAAGAGGGGCAGGGGGCGGTCAGCCCCAGCATTTT
CSARRGAGGGQPQHF
>TRBV7-2|.|TRBJ2-3|TRBD2
TGTGCCAGCAGCTTAAGGGGTCCTAGCGGGAGAGTCGCAGATACGCAGTATTTT
CASSLRGPSGRVADTQYF
>TRBV20-1|.|TRBJ1-1|.
TGCAGTGCTAGAGCCCCGGCAGGAAAAGCTTTCTTT
CSARAPAGKAFF
>TRBV7-9|.|TRBJ2-7|.
TGTGCCAGCAGCTTGGGACTCAAATACGAGCAGTACTTC
CASSLGLKYEQYF
>TRBV28|.|TRBJ1-5|TRBD1
TGTGCCAGCAGTTGGGCTAAGCGACAGGGGCGCAAGGGCAATCAGCCCCAGCATTTT
CASSWAKRQGRKGNQPQHF
>TRBV9|.|TRBJ2-2|.
TGTGCCAGCAGCGTAGCACAGCGGGTGATCGGGGAGCTGTTTTTT
CASSVAQRVIGELFF
>TRBV9|.|TRBJ2-3|.
TGTGCCAGCAGCGTAACACGATTAAGCACAGATACGCAGTATTTT
CASSVTRLSTDTQYF
>TRBV7-9|few|TRBJ2-7|.
TGTTCCAGCAGCTACGGAACCTACGAGCAGTACTTC
CSSSYGTYEQYF
>TRBV7-8|.|TRBJ2-7|.
TGTGCCAGCAGTCCCGGCCGGTGGGGACCCTACGAGCAGTACTTC
CASSPGRWGPYEQYF
>TRBV7-2|.|TRBJ1-2|.
TGTGCCAGCAGCCCGGGACCCCGTGGAGATGGCTACACCTTC
CASSPGPRGDGYTF
>TRBV29-1|.|TRBJ1-1|TRBD1
TGCAGCGTTGAAGTTTGGGACAGGCCGGCACACACTGAAGCTTTCTTT
CSVEVWDRPAHTEAFF
>TRBV27|.|TRBJ2-1|TRBD2
TGTGCCAGCGACGGCGGGAGGGCCCGGGGGTCCTACAATGAGCAGTTCTTC
CASDGGRARGSYNEQFF